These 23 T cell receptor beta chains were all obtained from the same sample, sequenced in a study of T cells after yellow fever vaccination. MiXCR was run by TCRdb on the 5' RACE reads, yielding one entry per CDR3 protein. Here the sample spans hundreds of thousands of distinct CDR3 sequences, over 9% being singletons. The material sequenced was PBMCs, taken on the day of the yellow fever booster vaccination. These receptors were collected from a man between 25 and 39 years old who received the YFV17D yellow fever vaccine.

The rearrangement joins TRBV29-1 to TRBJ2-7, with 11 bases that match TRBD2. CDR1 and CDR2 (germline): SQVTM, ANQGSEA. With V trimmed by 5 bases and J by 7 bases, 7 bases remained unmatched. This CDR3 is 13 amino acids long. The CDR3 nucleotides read TGCAGCGTTCTTACTAGCGGGAGAGGTGAGCAGTACTTC. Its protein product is CSVLTSGRGEQYF.

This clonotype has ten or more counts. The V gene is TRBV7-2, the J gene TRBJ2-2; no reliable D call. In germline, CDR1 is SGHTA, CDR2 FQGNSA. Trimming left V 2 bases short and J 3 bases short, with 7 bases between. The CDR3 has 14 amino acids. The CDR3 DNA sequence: TGTGCCAGCAGCTTAACGGTGCACACCGGGGAGCTGTTTTTT. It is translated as CASSLTVHTGELFF.

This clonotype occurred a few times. The CDR3 spells CASSLVAGGGNIQYF. Written as DNA, the CDR3 is TGCGCCAGCAGCCTTGTAGCGGGAGGGGGAAACATTCAGTACTTC. The J gene is TRBJ2-4, the V gene TRBV5-1, with 11 bases lining up with TRBD2. Germline V lookup: CDR1 SGHRS, CDR2 YFSETQ. Losses at the gene ends were 4 bases for V and 6 bases for J; bases not matched to a gene: 6. CDR3 length: 15 amino acids.

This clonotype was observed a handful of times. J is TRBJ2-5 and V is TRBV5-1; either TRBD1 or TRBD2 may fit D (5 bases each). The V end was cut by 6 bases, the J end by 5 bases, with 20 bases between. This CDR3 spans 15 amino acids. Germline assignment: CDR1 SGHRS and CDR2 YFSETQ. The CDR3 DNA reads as TGCGCCAGCACGCAATGGACGGGGCTAAGGGAGACCCAGTACTTC. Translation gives CASTQWTGLRETQYF.

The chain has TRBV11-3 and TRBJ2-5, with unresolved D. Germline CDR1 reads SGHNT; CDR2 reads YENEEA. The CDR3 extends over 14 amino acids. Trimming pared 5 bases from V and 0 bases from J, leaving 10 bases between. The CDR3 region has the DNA TGTGCCAGCAGCCCATCGGCGGACCAAGAGACCCAGTACTTC. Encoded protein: CASSPSADQETQYF. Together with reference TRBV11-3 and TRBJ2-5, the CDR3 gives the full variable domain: EAGVVQSPRYKIIEKKQPVAFWCNPISGHNTLYWYLQNLGQGPELLIRYENEEAVDDSQLPKDRFSAERLKGVDSTLKIQPAELGDSAVYLCASSPSADQETQYFGPGTRLLVL.

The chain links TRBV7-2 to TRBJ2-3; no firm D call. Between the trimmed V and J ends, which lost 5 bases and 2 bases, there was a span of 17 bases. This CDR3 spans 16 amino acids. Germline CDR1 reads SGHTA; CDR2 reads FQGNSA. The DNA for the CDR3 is TGTGCCAGCAGCATCCCTTTGGGTGGGGACACAGATACGCAGTATTTT. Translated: CASSIPLGGDTDTQYF.

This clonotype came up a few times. This CDR3 reads CASSLEESRWISEQYF. The CDR3 nucleotides are TGCGCCAGCAGCCTTGAGGAATCGCGGTGGATCAGCGAGCAGTACTTC. The chain has TRBV5-1 and TRBJ2-7, with no clear D. The germline V and J ends were trimmed by 4 bases and 6 bases, with 23 bases remaining between them. In germline, CDR1 is SGHRS, CDR2 YFSETQ. The CDR3 totals 16 residues.

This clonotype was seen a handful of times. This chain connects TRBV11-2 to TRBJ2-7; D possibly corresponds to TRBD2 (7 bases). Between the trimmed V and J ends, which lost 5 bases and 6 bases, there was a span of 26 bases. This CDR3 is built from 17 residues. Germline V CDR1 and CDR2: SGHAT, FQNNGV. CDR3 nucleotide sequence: TGTGCCAGCAGCCTCCCCCGGGGGGCGAAGGTAATCTTCGAGCAGTACTTC. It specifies CASSLPRGAKVIFEQYF.

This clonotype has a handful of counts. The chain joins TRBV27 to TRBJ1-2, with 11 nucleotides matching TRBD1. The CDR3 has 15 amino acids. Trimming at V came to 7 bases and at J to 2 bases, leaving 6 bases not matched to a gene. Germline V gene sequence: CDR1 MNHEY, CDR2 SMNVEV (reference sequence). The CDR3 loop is CASNPGDRGNYGYTF. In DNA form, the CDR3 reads TGTGCCAGCAACCCTGGGGACAGGGGGAACTATGGCTACACCTTC.

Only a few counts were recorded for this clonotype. The chain's CDR3 is CAMPINREPKYEQYF. The DNA for the CDR3 is TGTGCCATGCCCATTAACAGGGAACCCAAATACGAGCAGTACTTC. V usage is TRBV15 and J usage is TRBJ2-7; a weak D match, TRBD1 (6 bases). Looked up from germline, CDR1 is LNHNV and CDR2 is YYDKDF (reference sequence). CDR3 length: 15 amino acids. Trimming removed 10 bases at V and 4 bases at J, with 23 bases between.

CDR3 bases: TGTGCCAGCAGTTACCCCAACCCGCGTTCCGGGGAGCTGTTTTTT. Its translation: CASSYPNPRSGELFF. The rearrangement joins TRBV6-5 to TRBJ2-2; D is unresolved. Germline V gene data show CDR1 as MNHEY and CDR2 as SVGAGI. Trimming stripped 2 bases from V and 6 bases from J, with 13 bases between. The length of the CDR3 is 15 residues.

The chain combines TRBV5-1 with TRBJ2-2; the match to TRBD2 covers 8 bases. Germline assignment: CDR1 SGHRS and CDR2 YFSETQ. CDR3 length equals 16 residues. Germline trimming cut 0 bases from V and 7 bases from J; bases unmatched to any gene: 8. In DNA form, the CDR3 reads TGCGCCAGCAGCTTGGGAGCGGGAGTTGACGGCGGGGAGCTGTTTTTT. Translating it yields CASSLGAGVDGGELFF.

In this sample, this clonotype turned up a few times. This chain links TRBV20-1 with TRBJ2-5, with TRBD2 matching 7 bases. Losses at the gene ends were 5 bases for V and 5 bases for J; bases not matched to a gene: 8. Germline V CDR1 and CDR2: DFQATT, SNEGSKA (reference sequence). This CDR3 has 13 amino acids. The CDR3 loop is CSARGESGETQYF. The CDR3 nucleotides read TGCAGTGCTCGGGGGGAGAGTGGGGAGACCCAGTACTTC.

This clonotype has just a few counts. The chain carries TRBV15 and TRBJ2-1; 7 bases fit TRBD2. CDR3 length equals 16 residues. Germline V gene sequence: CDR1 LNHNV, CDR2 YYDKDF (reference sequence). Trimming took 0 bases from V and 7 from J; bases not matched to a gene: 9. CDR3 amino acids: CATSRDRTTGRNEQFF. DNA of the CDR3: TGTGCCACCAGCAGAGATCGAACTACCGGGAGGAATGAGCAGTTCTTC.

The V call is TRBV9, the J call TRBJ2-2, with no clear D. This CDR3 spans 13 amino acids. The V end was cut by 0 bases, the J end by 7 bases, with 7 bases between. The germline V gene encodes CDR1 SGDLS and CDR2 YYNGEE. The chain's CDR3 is CASSVATDGELFF. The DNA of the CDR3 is TGTGCCAGCAGCGTAGCTACGGACGGGGAGCTGTTTTTT.

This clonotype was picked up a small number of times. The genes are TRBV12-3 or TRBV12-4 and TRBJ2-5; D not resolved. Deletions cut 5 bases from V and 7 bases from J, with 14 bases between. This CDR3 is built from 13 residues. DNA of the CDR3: TGTGCCAGCAGTCCTACCGCAAGTGGGACCCAGTACTTC. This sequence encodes CASSPTASGTQYF.

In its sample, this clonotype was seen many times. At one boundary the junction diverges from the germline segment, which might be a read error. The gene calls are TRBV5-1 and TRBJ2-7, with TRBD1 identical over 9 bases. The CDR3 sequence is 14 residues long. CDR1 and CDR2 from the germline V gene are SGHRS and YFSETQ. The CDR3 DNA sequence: TGTGCCAGCAGCTGGGGACAGGGCTCCTACGAGCAGTACTTC. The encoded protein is CASSWGQGSYEQYF.

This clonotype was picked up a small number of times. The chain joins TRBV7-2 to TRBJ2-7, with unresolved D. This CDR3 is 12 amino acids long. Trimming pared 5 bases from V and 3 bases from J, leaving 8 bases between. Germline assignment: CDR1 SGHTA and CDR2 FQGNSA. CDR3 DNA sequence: TGTGCCAGCAGCCCCTGGAACTACGAGCAGTACTTC. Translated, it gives CASSPWNYEQYF.

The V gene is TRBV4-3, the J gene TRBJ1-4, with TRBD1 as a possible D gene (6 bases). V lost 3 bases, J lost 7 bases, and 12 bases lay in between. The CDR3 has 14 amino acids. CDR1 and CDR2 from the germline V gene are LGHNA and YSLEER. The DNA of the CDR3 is TGCGCCAGCAGCCACCTACAGGGTGGTGAAAAACTGTTTTTT. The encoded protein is CASSHLQGGEKLFF.

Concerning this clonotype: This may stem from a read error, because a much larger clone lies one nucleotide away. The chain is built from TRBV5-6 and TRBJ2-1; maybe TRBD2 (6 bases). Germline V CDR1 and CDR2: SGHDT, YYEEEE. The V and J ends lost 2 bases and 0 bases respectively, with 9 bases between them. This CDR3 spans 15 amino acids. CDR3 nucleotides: TGTGCCAGCAGCTTCCGGGAGTTCTCCTACAATGAGCAGTTCTTC. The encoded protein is CASSFREFSYNEQFF.

The CDR3 DNA reads TGTGCCTGGAGCATTTGGGCCGGGGAGCTGTTTTTT. This codes for CAWSIWAGELFF. The V and J genes are TRBV30 and TRBJ2-2, with D unresolved. The CDR3 spans 12 residues. V lost 3 bases and J 6 bases, leaving 8 bases between the germline ends. The germline gives CDR1 GTSNPN, CDR2 SVGIG (reference sequence).

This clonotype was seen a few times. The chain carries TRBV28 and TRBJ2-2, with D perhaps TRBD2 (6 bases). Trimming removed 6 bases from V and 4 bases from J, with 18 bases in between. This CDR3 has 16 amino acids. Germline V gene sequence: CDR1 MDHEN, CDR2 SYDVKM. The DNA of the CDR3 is TGTGCCAGCAGACCGTCTAGCGTGGGGCGCACCGGGGAGCTGTTTTTT. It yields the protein CASRPSSVGRTGELFF.

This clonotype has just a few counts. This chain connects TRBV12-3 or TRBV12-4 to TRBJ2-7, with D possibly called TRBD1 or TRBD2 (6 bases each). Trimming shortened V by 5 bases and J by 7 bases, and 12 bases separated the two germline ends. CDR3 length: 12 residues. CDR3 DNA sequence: TGTGCCAGCAGTGTGAGGGGGGCGGAGCAGTACTTC. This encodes CASSVRGAEQYF.